This is a list of T cell receptor beta chains from one sample in a study of identical twins. TCRdb processed the 5' RACE reads anew with MiXCR; each CDR3 protein has one entry. This sample yields roughly 570,000 distinct CDR3 sequences, of which just under 10% are seen a single time; under 3% belongs to the top ten. These data also formed part of another study, on yellow fever vaccine responses in identical twins.

The sequenced sample consisted of PBMCs. These receptors were taken from a woman aged 18-35 years in good health. Both conserved end residues are part of each CDR3. The D gene is left open where the match is weak. Size values are once, few and many counts, or a class for expanded clones, and some rows have none.

CDR3 length: 16
V gene: TRBV7-9
D gene: NA
clone size: NA
J gene: TRBJ2-7
CDR3 DNA: TGTGCCAGCAGCTCTATCGACAGCCAAGGCTCCTACGAGCAGTACTTC
CDR3 protein: CASSSIDSQGSYEQYF

CDR3 length: 13
V gene: TRBV10-2
D gene: NA
clone size: few
J gene: TRBJ2-4
CDR3 DNA: TGCGCCAGCAGAGAGACAAGAGAAAACATTCAGTACTTC
CDR3 protein: CASRETRENIQYF

CDR3 length: 13
V gene: TRBV20-1
D gene: NA
clone size: many
J gene: TRBJ2-7
CDR3 DNA: TGCAGTGCTAGACAGGGGAGCTCCTACGAGCAGTACTTC
CDR3 protein: CSARQGSSYEQYF

CDR3 length: 18
V gene: TRBV12-3/TRBV12-4
D gene: NA
clone size: NA
J gene: TRBJ2-7
CDR3 DNA: TGTGCCCGCAGCCCCGGATTTTCCCGGGGTTTTACGCCCTACGAGCAGTACTTC
CDR3 protein: CARSPGFSRGFTPYEQYF

CDR3 length: 14
V gene: TRBV5-1
D gene: NA
clone size: NA
J gene: TRBJ2-2
CDR3 DNA: TGCGCCAGCAGCTTGGGGCAGGTCCACGGGGAGCTGTTTTTT
CDR3 protein: CASSLGQVHGELFF

CDR3 length: 14
V gene: TRBV27
D gene: TRBD1
clone size: NA
J gene: TRBJ2-1
CDR3 DNA: TGTGCCAGCAGTCCCTGGACAGGGCTTCTCGAGCAGTTCTTC
CDR3 protein: CASSPWTGLLEQFF

CDR3 length: 12
V gene: TRBV3-1
D gene: NA
clone size: many
J gene: TRBJ2-1
CDR3 DNA: TGTGCCAGCAGCCCCGGGGTTCGGGAGCAGTTCTTC
CDR3 protein: CASSPGVREQFF

CDR3 length: 14
V gene: TRBV9
D gene: TRBD1
clone size: NA
J gene: TRBJ2-1
CDR3 DNA: TGTGCCAGCACCCCCCCAGGGGGCCACAATGAGCAGTTCTTC
CDR3 protein: CASTPPGGHNEQFF

CDR3 length: 13
V gene: TRBV6-1
D gene: NA
clone size: few
J gene: TRBJ2-7
CDR3 DNA: TGTGCCAGCAGTCTCCTTCTTGCCGGCGAGCAGTACTTC
CDR3 protein: CASSLLLAGEQYF

CDR3 length: 15
V gene: TRBV11-2
D gene: NA
clone size: NA
J gene: TRBJ2-7
CDR3 DNA: TGTGCCAGCAGCTTATCTTTTCGAGGCTCCTACGAGCAGTACTTC
CDR3 protein: CASSLSFRGSYEQYF

CDR3 length: 17
V gene: TRBV24-1
D gene: NA
clone size: NA
J gene: TRBJ2-5
CDR3 DNA: TGTGCCACCAGTGATTTAAGGGCCGCGGGACAACAAGAGACCCAGTACTTC
CDR3 protein: CATSDLRAAGQQETQYF

CDR3 length: 15
V gene: TRBV20-1
D gene: TRBD2
clone size: many
J gene: TRBJ2-7
CDR3 DNA: TGCAGTGCTAGAGATCGGTCTAGCGGGCCCTACGAGCAGTACTTC
CDR3 protein: CSARDRSSGPYEQYF

CDR3 length: 15
V gene: TRBV5-5
D gene: TRBD2
clone size: few
J gene: TRBJ2-7
CDR3 DNA: TGTGCCAGCAGCTTGTTTCTAGCGGACCCCTACGAGCAGTACTTC
CDR3 protein: CASSLFLADPYEQYF

CDR3 length: 17
V gene: TRBV7-9
D gene: NA
clone size: NA
J gene: TRBJ2-2
CDR3 DNA: TGTGCCAGCAGCCCGCAAGCCGGAGTAGTGGGCACCGGGGAGCTGTTTTTT
CDR3 protein: CASSPQAGVVGTGELFF

CDR3 length: 13
V gene: TRBV4-2
D gene: NA
clone size: many
J gene: TRBJ2-1
CDR3 DNA: TGTGCCAGCAGCCAAAATAGCTACAATGAGCAGTTCTTC
CDR3 protein: CASSQNSYNEQFF

CDR3 length: 16
V gene: TRBV7-9
D gene: NA
clone size: many
J gene: TRBJ2-5
CDR3 DNA: TGTGCCAGCAGCTTAGGGGGCGAAGAAGAGATTTCGGCCCAGTACTTC
CDR3 protein: CASSLGGEEEISAQYF

CDR3 length: 15
V gene: TRBV19
D gene: NA
clone size: NA
J gene: TRBJ1-5
CDR3 DNA: TGTGCCAGTAGTACTCGGTTTCCTAGCAATCAGCCCCAGCATTTT
CDR3 protein: CASSTRFPSNQPQHF

CDR3 length: 16
V gene: TRBV24-1
D gene: TRBD1
clone size: many
J gene: TRBJ2-2
CDR3 DNA: TGTGCCACCAGTGAGGACAGGAGACCCAACACCGGGGAGCTGTTTTTT
CDR3 protein: CATSEDRRPNTGELFF

CDR3 length: 14
V gene: TRBV12-3/TRBV12-4
D gene: TRBD1
clone size: many
J gene: TRBJ2-7
CDR3 DNA: TGTGCCAGCAGTCTTGGGACAGCGGCCTACGAGCAGTACTTC
CDR3 protein: CASSLGTAAYEQYF

CDR3 length: 20
V gene: TRBV12-3/TRBV12-4
D gene: TRBD2
clone size: many
J gene: TRBJ2-1
CDR3 DNA: TGTGCCAGCAGGACTCTGACTAGCGGGACCCCTGCAGAGAATCCCCATGAGCAGTTCTTC
CDR3 protein: CASRTLTSGTPAENPHEQFF

CDR3 length: 16
V gene: TRBV4-1
D gene: TRBD2
clone size: many
J gene: TRBJ2-7
CDR3 DNA: TGCGCCAGCAGCAAAGGAGGAGCGGGAGGGTCCTACGAGCAGTACTTC
CDR3 protein: CASSKGGAGGSYEQYF

CDR3 length: 14
V gene: TRBV6-1
D gene: TRBD1
clone size: NA
J gene: TRBJ1-6
CDR3 DNA: TGTGCCAGCAGACGGGACAGGGATGATTCACCCCTCCACTTT
CDR3 protein: CASRRDRDDSPLHF

CDR3 length: 13
V gene: TRBV15
D gene: TRBD1
clone size: many
J gene: TRBJ2-2
CDR3 DNA: TGTGCCACCAGCAGGACAGGGACCGGGGAGCTGTTTTTT
CDR3 protein: CATSRTGTGELFF

CDR3 length: 14
V gene: TRBV10-3
D gene: TRBD1
clone size: NA
J gene: TRBJ2-7
CDR3 DNA: TGTGCCACGGACCCCGGACAGGGGGCTTACGAGCAGTACTTC
CDR3 protein: CATDPGQGAYEQYF

CDR3 length: 15
V gene: TRBV5-4
D gene: TRBD2
clone size: NA
J gene: TRBJ2-5
CDR3 DNA: TGTGCCAGCAGCCCCCAGCGGGGGCTCCAGGAGACCCAGTACTTC
CDR3 protein: CASSPQRGLQETQYF

CDR3 length: 14
V gene: TRBV6-1
D gene: TRBD2
clone size: few
J gene: TRBJ2-7
CDR3 DNA: TGTGCCAGCAGTAATCCGGGGACTACCTACGAGCAGTACTTC
CDR3 protein: CASSNPGTTYEQYF

CDR3 length: 17
V gene: TRBV15
D gene: NA
clone size: NA
J gene: TRBJ2-1
CDR3 DNA: TGTGCCACCAGCAGAGATAATGGGGGGTCCTCCTACAATGAGCAGTTCTTC
CDR3 protein: CATSRDNGGSSYNEQFF

CDR3 length: 13
V gene: TRBV12-3/TRBV12-4
D gene: NA
clone size: NA
J gene: TRBJ2-1
CDR3 DNA: TGTGCCAGCAGTCAGGACAGATACAATGAGCAGTTCTTC
CDR3 protein: CASSQDRYNEQFF

CDR3 length: 18
V gene: TRBV7-8
D gene: NA
clone size: NA
J gene: TRBJ2-3
CDR3 DNA: TGTGCCAGCAGCCCCAAACTAGCATCCGGGTATTCGACAGATACGCAGTATTTT
CDR3 protein: CASSPKLASGYSTDTQYF

CDR3 length: 17
V gene: TRBV10-1
D gene: TRBD1
clone size: few
J gene: TRBJ2-7
CDR3 DNA: TGCGCCAGCAGAGGACAGGACCCTAGGGTTTGGTCCTACGAGCAGTACTTC
CDR3 protein: CASRGQDPRVWSYEQYF

CDR3 length: 14
V gene: TRBV20-1
D gene: TRBD2
clone size: few
J gene: TRBJ2-7
CDR3 DNA: TGCAGTGCTAGACCAGCGGGGGGTGTCTACGAGCAGTACTTC
CDR3 protein: CSARPAGGVYEQYF

CDR3 length: 13
V gene: TRBV11-2
D gene: NA
clone size: NA
J gene: TRBJ2-3
CDR3 DNA: TGTGCCAGCAGCGGGGAAGGCGCAGATACGCAGTATTTT
CDR3 protein: CASSGEGADTQYF

CDR3 length: 13
V gene: TRBV25-1
D gene: NA
clone size: many
J gene: TRBJ1-6
CDR3 DNA: TGTGCCAGCACAGCAGGGTCAAATTCACCCCTCCACTTT
CDR3 protein: CASTAGSNSPLHF

CDR3 length: 16
V gene: TRBV7-9
D gene: NA
clone size: many
J gene: TRBJ1-5
CDR3 DNA: TGTGCCAGCAGCTTAGTCCCGCAGGGAGGCGATCAGCCCCAGCATTTT
CDR3 protein: CASSLVPQGGDQPQHF

CDR3 length: 15
V gene: TRBV6-1
D gene: NA
clone size: few
J gene: TRBJ1-6
CDR3 DNA: TGTGCCAGCACCCCCAGGGTCACCTATAATTCACCCCTCCACTTT
CDR3 protein: CASTPRVTYNSPLHF

CDR3 length: 12
V gene: TRBV3-1
D gene: NA
clone size: many
J gene: TRBJ2-7
CDR3 DNA: TGTGCCAGCAGCCACGGTCTCTACGAGCAGTACTTC
CDR3 protein: CASSHGLYEQYF

CDR3 length: 15
V gene: TRBV20-1
D gene: TRBD1
clone size: NA
J gene: TRBJ2-7
CDR3 DNA: TGCAGTGCTCCCAGACCCCGACAGGGCTCCTACGAGCAGTACTTC
CDR3 protein: CSAPRPRQGSYEQYF

CDR3 length: 14
V gene: TRBV12-3/TRBV12-4
D gene: NA
clone size: few
J gene: TRBJ2-3
CDR3 DNA: TGTGCCAGCAGGACCTCCGGCGCTGGAGATACGCAGTATTTT
CDR3 protein: CASRTSGAGDTQYF

CDR3 length: 16
V gene: TRBV6-1
D gene: NA
clone size: NA
J gene: TRBJ2-1
CDR3 DNA: TGTGCCAGCACCCCGGGCGGGCTTCGTAACTACAATGAGCAGTTCTTC
CDR3 protein: CASTPGGLRNYNEQFF

CDR3 length: 17
V gene: TRBV4-2
D gene: TRBD1
clone size: few
J gene: TRBJ2-6
CDR3 DNA: TGTGCCAGCAGCTCCCGGACAGGGGGCGGTGGGGCCAACGTCCTGACTTTC
CDR3 protein: CASSSRTGGGGANVLTF

CDR3 length: 14
V gene: TRBV12-3/TRBV12-4
D gene: NA
clone size: many
J gene: TRBJ2-7
CDR3 DNA: TGTGCCAGCAGTTGGGGAACAACCGGGTACGAGCAGTACTTC
CDR3 protein: CASSWGTTGYEQYF

CDR3 length: 14
V gene: TRBV4-1
D gene: NA
clone size: NA
J gene: TRBJ1-2
CDR3 DNA: TGCGCCAGCAGCCAAGTGCGGGGGTTGGAGGGCTACACCTTC
CDR3 protein: CASSQVRGLEGYTF

CDR3 length: 18
V gene: TRBV11-1
D gene: TRBD1
clone size: NA
J gene: TRBJ2-7
CDR3 DNA: TGTGCCAGCAGCTCGACCGAGGCTAACACAGGGGCCTCCTACGAGCAGTACTTC
CDR3 protein: CASSSTEANTGASYEQYF

CDR3 length: 16
V gene: TRBV12-3/TRBV12-4
D gene: TRBD2
clone size: many
J gene: TRBJ2-7
CDR3 DNA: TGTGCCAGCAGTTTCGGGGGACTAGCGGAATCGTACGAGCAGTACTTC
CDR3 protein: CASSFGGLAESYEQYF

CDR3 length: 19
V gene: TRBV27
D gene: TRBD2
clone size: NA
J gene: TRBJ2-5
CDR3 DNA: TGTGCCAGCAGTTCGGTTCCGGGACTAGCGGGGGGCCTTCGAGAGACCCAGTACTTC
CDR3 protein: CASSSVPGLAGGLRETQYF

CDR3 length: 17
V gene: TRBV12-3/TRBV12-4
D gene: NA
clone size: many
J gene: TRBJ2-5
CDR3 DNA: TGTGCCAGCAGTGTTGGGGATTTTACAGGATCCCAAGAGACCCAGTACTTC
CDR3 protein: CASSVGDFTGSQETQYF

CDR3 length: 16
V gene: TRBV28
D gene: TRBD1
clone size: few
J gene: TRBJ2-7
CDR3 DNA: TGTGCCAGCCTCCCCCCACCGGGACAGGGGGCCTACGAGCAGTACTTC
CDR3 protein: CASLPPPGQGAYEQYF

CDR3 length: 18
V gene: TRBV5-5
D gene: TRBD1
clone size: many
J gene: TRBJ2-2
CDR3 DNA: TGTGCCAGCAGCTTGGCTTACGACAGGGGGGTAGTTGGCGGGGAGCTGTTTTTT
CDR3 protein: CASSLAYDRGVVGGELFF

CDR3 length: 17
V gene: TRBV24-1
D gene: TRBD1
clone size: many
J gene: TRBJ2-2
CDR3 DNA: TGTGCCACCAGTGTGCAACCCGGGACAGGGGGGCCCGGGGAGCTGTTTTTT
CDR3 protein: CATSVQPGTGGPGELFF

CDR3 length: 15
V gene: TRBV5-1
D gene: NA
clone size: many
J gene: TRBJ2-1
CDR3 DNA: TGCGCCAGCAGCTTGGAAACGGGGGGCCTCAATGAGCAGTTCTTC
CDR3 protein: CASSLETGGLNEQFF

CDR3 length: 17
V gene: TRBV7-2
D gene: TRBD1
clone size: NA
J gene: TRBJ2-1
CDR3 DNA: TGTGCCAGCAGCTTCGGGACAGGGAGCGAATCTTACAATGAGCAGTTCTTC
CDR3 protein: CASSFGTGSESYNEQFF

CDR3 length: 12
V gene: TRBV29-1
D gene: NA
clone size: many
J gene: TRBJ2-5
CDR3 DNA: TGCAGCGTTGAACCAGGGTCGGAGACCCAGTACTTC
CDR3 protein: CSVEPGSETQYF

CDR3 length: 13
V gene: TRBV29-1
D gene: TRBD2
clone size: few
J gene: TRBJ2-3
CDR3 DNA: TGCAGCGTTGGAGCGGGGGTCACAGATACGCAGTATTTT
CDR3 protein: CSVGAGVTDTQYF

CDR3 length: 15
V gene: TRBV28
D gene: NA
clone size: many
J gene: TRBJ2-5
CDR3 DNA: TGTGCCAGCAGTCAGGGGCAGGGACCTAAAGAGACCCAGTACTTC
CDR3 protein: CASSQGQGPKETQYF

CDR3 length: 15
V gene: TRBV6-1
D gene: TRBD2
clone size: few
J gene: TRBJ2-1
CDR3 DNA: TGTGCCAGCAACCCGGGACTAGCGGTCTACAATGAGCAGTTCTTC
CDR3 protein: CASNPGLAVYNEQFF

CDR3 length: 12
V gene: TRBV3-1
D gene: NA
clone size: few
J gene: TRBJ2-7
CDR3 DNA: TGTGCCAGCAGCCAAGAGGCCTACGAGCAGTACTTC
CDR3 protein: CASSQEAYEQYF

CDR3 length: 15
V gene: TRBV7-9
D gene: TRBD1
clone size: few
J gene: TRBJ2-5
CDR3 DNA: TGTGCCAGCAGCCGCGGGACAGGAGCGCAAGAGACCCAGTACTTC
CDR3 protein: CASSRGTGAQETQYF

CDR3 length: 14
V gene: TRBV28
D gene: NA
clone size: many
J gene: TRBJ2-1
CDR3 DNA: TGTGCCAGCAGATCGGACAGCTCCTACAATGAGCAGTTCTTC
CDR3 protein: CASRSDSSYNEQFF

CDR3 length: 17
V gene: TRBV7-6
D gene: TRBD2
clone size: few
J gene: TRBJ2-7
CDR3 DNA: TGTGCCAGCAGCACTAGCGGGGGGGCCCAACCTTCCTACGAGCAGTACTTC
CDR3 protein: CASSTSGGAQPSYEQYF

CDR3 length: 13
V gene: TRBV15
D gene: NA
clone size: many
J gene: TRBJ1-6
CDR3 DNA: TGTGCCACCAGCAGAGATCAGGCGTCACCCCTCCACTTT
CDR3 protein: CATSRDQASPLHF